The present entry profiles one T cell receptor beta chain with its context. Its antigen is not known. Germline loops: CDR1 LGHNA, CDR2 YNFKEQ. This CDR3 comprises 11 residues. After re-calling the 5' RACE reads, TCRdb lists one entry per CDR3 protein, DNA absent. The table lists about 210,000 distinct CDR3 sequences. This sample is part of a study of monozygotic twins with inflammatory bowel disease. The study, taken as a whole, reports: Discordant twins had repertoire similarity that did not differ from that of concordant twins, possibly from limited power.

Material: blood. The rearrangement uses TRBV4-2 and TRBJ2-7. The source of this sequence is a human donor with ulcerative colitis or Crohn's disease, or a healthy co-twin of an affected twin (not recorded which). The chain's CDR3 is CASSQESEQYF.